Following are 23 T cell receptor beta chains from one sample sequenced in a study of graft-versus-host responses after intestinal transplantation. Libraries were prepared by immunoSEQ multiplex PCR; TCRdb keeps only in-frame clonotypes and omits some of them. The sample shows tens of thousands of clones, roughly four fifths of them seen only once. The sample consisted of PBMCs, taken 1,000 to 1,200 days after transplant. The source of these receptors is a human patient who received an intestinal transplant, so some T cells may come from the graft donor.

J is TRBJ1-2 and V is TRBV15; D may be TRBD1 (6 bases). CDR3 length equals 15 residues. Looked up from germline, CDR1 is LNHNV and CDR2 is YYDKDF (reference sequence). Trimming cost V 1 base and J 2 bases, with 11 bases left between them. CDR3 DNA sequence: TGTGCCACCAGCAGAGGACAGGCTACGAACTATGGCTACACCTTC. This codes for CATSRGQATNYGYTF.

This clone was detected only once. V and J are TRBV5-8 and TRBJ1-2; TRBD1 is a possible D gene (5 bases). Germline V gene sequence: CDR1 SGHTS, CDR2 YDEGEE. This CDR3 is 14 amino acids long. V was trimmed by 1 base and J by 5 bases, leaving 12 bases between them. The CDR3 DNA reads TGTGCCAGCAGCTTGACAGGAGGAGAGTATGGCTACACCTTC. Amino acids: CASSLTGGEYGYTF.

In this sample, this clone turned up a few times. The chain joins TRBV5-6 to TRBJ1-2; 10 nucleotides line up with TRBD1. The CDR3 length is 12 residues. V was pared by 3 bases and J by 11 bases, with 4 bases of the junction left unmatched. CDR1 is SGHDT and CDR2 is YYEEEE in the germline V gene. The CDR3 DNA reads TGTGCCAGCAGCTACGGGACAGGGGATTACACCTTC. This codes for CASSYGTGDYTF. The variable domain in full, completed from reference TRBV5-6 and TRBJ1-2, reads DAGVTQSPTHLIKTRGQQVTLRCSPKSGHDTVSWYQQALGQGPQFIFQYYEEEERQRGNFPDRFSGHQFPNYSSELNVNALLLGDSALYLCASSYGTGDYTFGSGTRLTVV.

This clone occurred once. CDR3 sequence: CASSLAASGGYNEQFF. For the CDR3, the DNA is TGTGCCAGCAGCTTGGCTGCTAGCGGGGGCTACAATGAGCAGTTCTTC. This sequence joins TRBV5-4 and TRBJ2-1, with 10 bases matching TRBD2. Germline CDR1 and CDR2: SGHNT and YYREEE (reference sequence). With 0 bases clipped from V and 3 bases from J, the junction kept 3 bases outside the gene matches. This CDR3 is built from 16 residues.

The sample holds one count of this clone. V is TRBV7-9 and J is TRBJ1-6; tentatively, D is TRBD1 (5 bases). Germline CDR1 SEHNR, CDR2 FQNEAQ (reference sequence). The CDR3 sequence is 16 residues long. V lost 2 bases and J lost 6, with 14 bases in between. CDR3 region: CASSLLQGLRNSPLHF. For the CDR3, the DNA is TGTGCCAGCAGCTTACTCCAGGGTCTGCGTAATTCACCCCTCCACTTT.

The chain combines TRBV6-1 with TRBJ1-2; 9 positions match TRBD1. CDR3 length equals 14 residues. V lost 5 bases, J lost 8 bases, and 9 bases stayed unmatched. From germline, CDR1 is MNHNS and CDR2 SASEGT. The CDR3 bases are TGTGCCAGCAGTCCCCAACAGGGGGCGAAAGGCTACACCTTC. Translation gives CASSPQQGAKGYTF.

This sequence joins TRBV6-1 and TRBJ1-1; no definite D call. The length of the CDR3 is 12 residues. Germline loops: CDR1 MNHNS, CDR2 SASEGT. V was pared by 5 bases and J by 7 bases, with 11 bases between. CDR3 protein: CASSRDGLEAFF. In nucleotides, the CDR3 is TGTGCCAGCAGTCGTGACGGACTTGAAGCTTTCTTT.

This chain uses TRBV19 with TRBJ2-2, with 7 bases lining up with TRBD1. The CDR3 runs to 16 residues. Trimming cost V 7 bases and J 5 bases; bases outside gene matches: 13. Germline V gene lookup returns CDR1 LNHDA and CDR2 SQIVND (reference sequence). DNA of the CDR3: TGTGCCAGTAACCGACAGGGTTTTTTATCGACCGGGGAGCTGTTTTTT. Encoded protein: CASNRQGFLSTGELFF. Full variable domain (missing parts from reference TRBV19 and TRBJ2-2): DGGITQSPKYLFRKEGQNVTLSCEQNLNHDAMYWYRQDPGQGLRLIYYSQIVNDFQKGDIAEGYSVSREKKESFPLTVTSAQKNPTAFYLCASNRQGFLSTGELFFGEGSRLTVL.

The chain couples TRBV10-3 to TRBJ1-5; D might be TRBD1 (5 bases). This CDR3 region has 13 residues. Trimming pared 10 bases from V and 7 bases from J, leaving 17 bases between. The germline V gene has CDR1 ENHRY and CDR2 SYGVKD. The CDR3 here is CATGGGVEQPQHF. The DNA for the CDR3 is TGTGCCACCGGCGGGGGTGTTGAGCAGCCCCAGCATTTT.

This clone has more than one count but fewer than ten. This chain uses TRBV5-4 with TRBJ2-7; D unclear. Germline V gives CDR1 SGHNT, CDR2 YYREEE (reference sequence). With 9 bases removed from V and 5 bases from J, the gap between germline ends came to 18 bases. This CDR3 is 13 amino acids long. CDR3 DNA sequence: TGTGCCACCGGACGGGCCAAGGCGGACGAGCAGTACTTC. Protein sequence: CATGRAKADEQYF.

The CDR3, as DNA: TGTGCCAGCAGTCTCCGGACTAGCGCTCCCAACGAGCAGTACTTC. Its translation: CASSLRTSAPNEQYF. The V and J genes are TRBV27 and TRBJ2-7, with 9 nucleotides matching TRBD2. Germline V CDR1 and CDR2: MNHEY, SMNVEV (reference sequence). The V gene end was trimmed by 5 bases and the J gene end by 5 bases; junction bases not matched to a gene: 10. The CDR3 runs to 15 residues.

V and J are TRBV27 and TRBJ2-7; a weak D match, TRBD1 (5 bases). Germline lookup yields CDR1 MNHEY and CDR2 SMNVEV (reference sequence). The CDR3 is 14 amino acids. V was shortened by 2 bases and J by 0 bases, with 8 bases between the two germline ends. CDR3: CASSLGRASYEQYF. As DNA, the CDR3 is TGTGCCAGCAGTTTAGGCAGGGCCTCCTACGAGCAGTACTTC.

For the CDR3, the DNA is TGCGCCAGCAGTAGACCACCACGGGACAGGGATAAAGACTATGGCTACACCTTC. Protein sequence: CASSRPPRDRDKDYGYTF. V and J are TRBV23-1 and TRBJ1-2; 9 bases map to TRBD1. TRBV23-1 is given ORF status, its function remaining uncertain. The CDR3 has 18 amino acids. Trimming took 5 bases from V and 3 from J; bases not matched to a gene: 16.

This clone occurred a few times. A read error may account for a junction end that differs from germline. The DNA for the CDR3 is TGTGCCAGCAGCTTAGACCTCAACAGGGACGCCGTTTTT. Residues: CASSLDLNRDAVF. The chain recombines TRBV7-9 with TRBJ1-4, with a weak D call TRBD1 (6 bases). The CDR3 loop spans 13 amino acids. Germline CDR1 and CDR2: SEHNR and FQNEAQ (reference sequence). Looking up the rest from reference TRBV7-9 and TRBJ1-4 gives the full variable domain: DTGVSQNPRHKITKRGQNVTFRCDPISEHNRLYWYRQTLGQGPEFLTYFQNEAQLEKSRLLSDRFSAERPKGSFSTLEIQRTEQGDSAMYLCASSLDLNRDAVFGSGTQLSVL.

This chain joins TRBV14 and TRBJ1-6; no definite D call. V dropped 3 bases and J dropped 14 bases, with 14 bases sitting between them. The CDR3 length is 13 residues. Germline CDR1 and CDR2: SGHDN and FVKESK. In DNA form, the CDR3 reads TGTGCCAGCAGCCAGGCGCCCCTTAGGGCCCTCCACTTT. Protein sequence: CASSQAPLRALHF.

The CDR3 sequence is CASSYSGQRANYGYTF. The DNA for the CDR3 is TGTGCCAGCAGTTACTCGGGTCAGAGGGCTAACTATGGCTACACCTTC. The chain couples TRBV6-5 to TRBJ1-2; D remains ambiguous. This CDR3 contains 16 residues. Germline CDR1 is MNHEY and CDR2 is SVGAGI. V lost 0 bases, J lost 0 bases, and 11 bases lay in between.

In its sample, this clone was seen once. The CDR3 nucleotides are TGTGCCAGCAGCTTAGGCCTAGCGGGAGTTGGAAGTCGGGGCTACGAGCAGTACTTC. Translated: CASSLGLAGVGSRGYEQYF. The V and J genes are TRBV7-2 and TRBJ2-7, with 10 nucleotides matching TRBD2. This CDR3 spans 19 amino acids. Germline CDR1 SGHTA, CDR2 FQGNSA. V dropped 1 base and J dropped 3; count of bases not matched to a gene: 15. Full variable domain (outside the CDR3, taken from reference TRBV7-2 and TRBJ2-7): GAGVSQSPSNKVTEKGKDVELRCDPISGHTALYWYRQSLGQGLEFLIYFQGNSAPDKSGLPSDRFSAERTGGSVSTLTIQRTQQEDSAVYLCASSLGLAGVGSRGYEQYFGPGTRLTVT.

The CDR3 is CASSGLAGFSGANVLTF. For the CDR3, the DNA is TGTGCCAGCAGTGGGCTGGCGGGGTTCTCTGGGGCCAACGTCCTGACTTTC. The rearrangement uses TRBV6-1 and TRBJ2-6, with D tentatively TRBD2 (6 bases). The V end lost 4 bases, the J end lost 0 bases, and 13 bases lay between the germline ends. The CDR3 runs 17 residues. Germline V lookup: CDR1 MNHNS, CDR2 SASEGT.

This rearrangement joins TRBV5-6 to TRBJ2-2; 7 nucleotides align to TRBD2. Germline V gene data show CDR1 as SGHDT and CDR2 as YYEEEE. V shed 0 bases and J 2 bases; nucleotides not matched to a gene: 10. The CDR3 consists of 18 residues. CDR3 nucleotides: TGTGCCAGCAGCTTGGGGCCCCCGGGAGGTTTAAACACCGGGGAGCTGTTTTTT. This encodes CASSLGPPGGLNTGELFF.

The chain recombines TRBV5-4 with TRBJ2-3; TRBD2 matches at 13 bases. Germline lookup yields CDR1 SGHNT and CDR2 YYREEE (reference sequence). V lost 4 bases, J lost 1 base, and 6 bases stayed unmatched. The CDR3 runs to 17 residues. The CDR3 loop is CASSRTSGSHGTDTQYF. Written as DNA, the CDR3 is TGTGCCAGCAGCCGGACTAGCGGGAGCCACGGCACAGATACGCAGTATTTT. Supplemented by reference TRBV5-4 and TRBJ2-3, the full variable domain reads ETGVTQSPTHLIKTRGQQVTLRCSSQSGHNTVSWYQQALGQGPQFIFQYYREEENGRGNFPPRFSGLQFPNYSSELNVNALELDDSALYLCASSRTSGSHGTDTQYFGPGTRLTVL.

The V gene is TRBV6-4, the J gene TRBJ2-2, with D hard to call. The germline V and J ends were trimmed by 5 bases and 4 bases, with 8 bases remaining between them. The CDR3 is 13 amino acids. The germline V gene has CDR1 MRHNA and CDR2 SNTAGT. This CDR3 reads CASSRASTGELFF. CDR3 DNA sequence: TGTGCCAGCAGTCGGGCTTCCACCGGGGAGCTGTTTTTT.

The chain has TRBV30 and TRBJ1-4; 7 bases are shared with TRBD1. J lost 1 base, V lost 0 bases, and 2 bases had no gene match. CDR3 length: 15 residues. Germline V lookup: CDR1 GTSNPN, CDR2 SVGIG (reference sequence). This CDR3 reads CAWSVQGVTNEKLFF. CDR3 bases: TGTGCCTGGAGTGTTCAGGGGGTAACTAATGAAAAACTGTTTTTT. Using reference TRBV30 and TRBJ1-4 for the parts outside the CDR3, the full variable domain is SQTIHQWPATLVQPVGSPLSLECTVEGTSNPNLYWYRQAAGRGLQLLFYSVGIGQISSEVPQNLSASRPQDRQFILSSKKLLLSDSGFYLCAWSVQGVTNEKLFFGSGTQLSVL.

This clone is medium-sized in the sample. V usage is TRBV15 and J usage is TRBJ2-1, with a tentative D call TRBD1 (6 bases). This CDR3 comprises 14 residues. Trimming shortened V by 3 bases and J by 3 bases, and 9 bases separated the two germline ends. CDR1 is LNHNV and CDR2 is YYDKDF in the germline V gene (reference sequence). This CDR3 reads CATSSEGGYNEQFF. CDR3 coding DNA: TGTGCCACCAGCAGTGAAGGGGGCTACAATGAGCAGTTCTTC.